This T cell receptor (beta chain) emerged from a study of OX40 agonist ivuxolimab in advanced cancers. Across the study: Intravenous ivuxolimab at 0.01 to 10 mg/kg was given to patients every 2 weeks.

The CDR3 loop spans 14 amino acids. Per germline, CDR1 SGHNT and CDR2 YYREEE (reference sequence). The assay was immunoSEQ multiplex PCR, and TCRdb's table has in-frame clones only and misses some. The table lists 65,000 to 85,000 clones, 85% of them singletons. The sample was CD4+ or CD8+ T cells sorted from blood, taken in a trial of the OX40 agonist ivuxolimab. V is TRBV5-4 and J is TRBJ2-5; D possibly matches TRBD1 or TRBD2 (5 bases each). This clonotype was sampled from an adult with an advanced solid tumor such as melanoma, head and neck, liver or kidney cancer. The CDR3 protein is CTTQRDAGRETQYF. In DNA form, the CDR3 reads TGTACAACTCAGAGAGACGCAGGGAGAGAGACCCAGTACTTC.